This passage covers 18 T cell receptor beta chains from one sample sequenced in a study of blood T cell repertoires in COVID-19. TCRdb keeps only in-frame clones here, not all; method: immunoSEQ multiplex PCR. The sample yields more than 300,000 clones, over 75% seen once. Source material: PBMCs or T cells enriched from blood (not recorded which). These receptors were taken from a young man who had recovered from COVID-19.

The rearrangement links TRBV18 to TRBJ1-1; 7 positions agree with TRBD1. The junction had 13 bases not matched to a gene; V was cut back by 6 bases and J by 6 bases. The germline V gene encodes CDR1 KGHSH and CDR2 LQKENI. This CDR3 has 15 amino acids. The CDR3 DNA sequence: TGTGCCAGCTCGCTGGGACAGTCGGCAGTCCCTGAAGCTTTCTTT. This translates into CASSLGQSAVPEAFF.

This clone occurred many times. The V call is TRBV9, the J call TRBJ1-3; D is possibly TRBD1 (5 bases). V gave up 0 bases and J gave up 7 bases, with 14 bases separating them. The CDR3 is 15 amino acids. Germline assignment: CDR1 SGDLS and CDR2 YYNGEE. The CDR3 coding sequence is TGTGCCAGCAGCGTAGGGGGGGTCCAAAGGAACACCATATATTTT. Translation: CASSVGGVQRNTIYF.

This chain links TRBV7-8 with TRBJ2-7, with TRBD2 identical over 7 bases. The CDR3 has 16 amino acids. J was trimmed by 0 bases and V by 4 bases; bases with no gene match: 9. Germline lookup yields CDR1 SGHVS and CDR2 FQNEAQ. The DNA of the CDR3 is TGTGCCAGCAGCTGGGCGGGGAGGGGCTCCTCCTACGAGCAGTACTTC. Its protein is CASSWAGRGSSYEQYF. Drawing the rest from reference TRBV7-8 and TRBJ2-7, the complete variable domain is GAGVSQSPRYKVAKRGQDVALRCDPISGHVSLFWYQQALGQGPEFLTYFQNEAQLDKSGLPSDRFFAERPEGSVSTLKIQRTQQEDSAVYLCASSWAGRGSSYEQYFGPGTRLTVT.

The chain's CDR3 is CASSKEGGSAPLHF. The DNA for the CDR3 is TGTGCCAGCAGCAAAGAAGGGGGCTCGGCACCCCTCCACTTT. This rearrangement joins TRBV21-1 to TRBJ1-6; the DNA was not used to check the table's D call, TRBD1. TRBV21-1 is classified as a pseudogene. The CDR3 extends over 14 amino acids.

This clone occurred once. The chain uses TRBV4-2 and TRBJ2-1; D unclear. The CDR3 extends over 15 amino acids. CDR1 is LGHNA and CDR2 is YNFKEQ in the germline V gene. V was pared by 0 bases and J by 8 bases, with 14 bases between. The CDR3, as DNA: TGTGCCAGCAGCCAAGATCCGAGGAAGCCCCATGAGCAGTTCTTC. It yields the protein CASSQDPRKPHEQFF.

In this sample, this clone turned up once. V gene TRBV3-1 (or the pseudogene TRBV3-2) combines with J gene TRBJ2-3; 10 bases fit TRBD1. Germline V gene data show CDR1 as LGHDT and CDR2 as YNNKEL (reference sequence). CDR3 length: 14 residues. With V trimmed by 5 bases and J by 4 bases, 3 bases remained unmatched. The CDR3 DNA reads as TGTGCCAGCAGCTATGGACAGGGGGCAGATACGCAGTATTTT. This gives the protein CASSYGQGADTQYF.

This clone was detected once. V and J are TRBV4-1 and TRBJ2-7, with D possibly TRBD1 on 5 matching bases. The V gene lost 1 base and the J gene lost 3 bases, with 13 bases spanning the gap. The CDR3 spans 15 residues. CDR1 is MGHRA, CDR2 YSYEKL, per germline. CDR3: CASSQVRQGSYEQYF. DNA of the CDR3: TGCGCCAGCAGCCAAGTAAGGCAGGGTAGCTACGAGCAGTACTTC.

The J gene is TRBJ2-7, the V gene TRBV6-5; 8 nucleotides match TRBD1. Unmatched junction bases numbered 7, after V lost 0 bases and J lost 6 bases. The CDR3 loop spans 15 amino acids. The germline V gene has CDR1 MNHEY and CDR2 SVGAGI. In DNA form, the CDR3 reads TGTGCCAGCAGTTACTCGAGGACAGGGTTAGGCGAGCAGTACTTC. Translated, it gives CASSYSRTGLGEQYF.

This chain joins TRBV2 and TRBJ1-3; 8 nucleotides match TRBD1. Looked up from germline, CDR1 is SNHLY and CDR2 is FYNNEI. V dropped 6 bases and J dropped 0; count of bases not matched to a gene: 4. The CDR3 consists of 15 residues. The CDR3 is CASREGQASGNTIYF. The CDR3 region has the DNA TGTGCCAGCAGGGAGGGACAGGCCTCTGGAAACACCATATATTTT.

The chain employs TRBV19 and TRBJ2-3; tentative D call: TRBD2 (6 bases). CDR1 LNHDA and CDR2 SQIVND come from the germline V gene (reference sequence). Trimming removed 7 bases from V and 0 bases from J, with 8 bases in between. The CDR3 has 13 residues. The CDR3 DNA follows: TGTGCCAGTAAGCTAGCGAGCACAGATACGCAGTATTTT. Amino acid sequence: CASKLASTDTQYF.

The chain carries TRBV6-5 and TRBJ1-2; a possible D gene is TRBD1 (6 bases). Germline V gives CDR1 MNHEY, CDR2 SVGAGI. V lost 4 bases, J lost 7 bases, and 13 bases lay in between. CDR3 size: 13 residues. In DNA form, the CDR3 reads TGTGCCAGCAGTTGGGGGGGACAACGTGGCTACACCTTC. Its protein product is CASSWGGQRGYTF.

CDR3 nucleotides: TGCGCCAGCAAACGGGGACAGGGGAACACTGAAGCTTTCTTT. It specifies CASKRGQGNTEAFF. The chain recombines TRBV10-1 with TRBJ1-1; 9 bases align to TRBD1. The CDR3 runs 14 residues. Germline CDR1 and CDR2: WNHNN and SYGVQD (reference sequence). Trimming removed 7 bases from V and 1 base from J; junction bases left unmatched: 4.

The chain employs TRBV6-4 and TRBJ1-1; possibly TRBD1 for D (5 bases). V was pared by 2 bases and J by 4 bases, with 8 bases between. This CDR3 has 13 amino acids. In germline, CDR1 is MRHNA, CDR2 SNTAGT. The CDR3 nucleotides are TGTGCCAGCAGTGACGGGGGGGGCACTGAAGCTTTCTTT. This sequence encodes CASSDGGGTEAFF.

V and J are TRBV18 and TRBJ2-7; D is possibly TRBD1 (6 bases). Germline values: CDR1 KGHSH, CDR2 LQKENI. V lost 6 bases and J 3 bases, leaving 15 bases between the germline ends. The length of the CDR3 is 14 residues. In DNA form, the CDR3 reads TGTGCCAGCTCTCCGGGCAGGGGATACTACGAGCAGTACTTC. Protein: CASSPGRGYYEQYF.

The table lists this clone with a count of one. CDR3 sequence reads: CASSLEGLNNSPLHF. The DNA for the CDR3 is TGTGCCAGCAGTTTGGAGGGGCTCAATAATTCACCCCTCCACTTT. V is TRBV6-5 and J is TRBJ1-6; possibly TRBD1 for D (5 bases). Germline V gene lookup returns CDR1 MNHEY and CDR2 SVGAGI. Between the trimmed V and J ends, which lost 4 bases and 5 bases, there was a span of 12 bases. The CDR3 has 15 residues.

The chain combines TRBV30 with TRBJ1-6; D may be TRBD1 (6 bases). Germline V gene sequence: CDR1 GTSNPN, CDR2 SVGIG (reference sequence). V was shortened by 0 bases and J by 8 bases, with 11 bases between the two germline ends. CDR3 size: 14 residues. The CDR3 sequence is CAWSVLGGDSPLHF. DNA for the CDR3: TGTGCCTGGAGTGTACTTGGGGGCGATTCACCCCTCCACTTT.

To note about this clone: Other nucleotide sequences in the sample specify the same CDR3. Written as DNA, the CDR3 is TGCGCCAGCAGCCTGAGACAGGGTTATGGCTACACCTTC. Its translation: CASSLRQGYGYTF. The rearrangement links TRBV5-1 to TRBJ1-2; TRBD1 aligns across 7 bases. Losses at the gene ends were 4 bases for V and 5 bases for J; bases not matched to a gene: 5. Germline CDR1 SGHRS, CDR2 YFSETQ. The CDR3 runs to 13 residues.

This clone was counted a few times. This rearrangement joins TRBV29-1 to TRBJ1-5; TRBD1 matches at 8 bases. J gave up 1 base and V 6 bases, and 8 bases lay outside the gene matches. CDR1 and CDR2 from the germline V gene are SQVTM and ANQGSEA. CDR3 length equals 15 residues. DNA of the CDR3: TGCAGCGTGCGAACAGGGGGTGGAAGCAATCAGCCCCAGCATTTT. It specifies CSVRTGGGSNQPQHF. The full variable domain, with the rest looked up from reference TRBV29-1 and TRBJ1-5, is SAVISQKPSRDICQRGTSLTIQCQVDSQVTMMFWYRQQPGQSLTLIATANQGSEATYESGFVIDKFPISRPNLTFSTLTVSNMSPEDSSIYLCSVRTGGGSNQPQHFGDGTRLSIL.